Listed below are T cell receptor beta chains from one sample, sequenced in a study of blood T cells in healthy people across ages. In TCRdb, the 5' RACE reads were re-called with MiXCR into one record per CDR3 protein. The sample consists of some 890,000 distinct CDR3 sequences, roughly 29% of them appearing once. Another study also made use of these data, one on T cells of mothers and their children.

Sequencing used blood. These TCRs come from a woman aged 40 to 55 in good health. Both conserved end residues are trimmed from each CDR3.

V	J	CDR3
TRBV12-3/TRBV12-4	TRBJ1-2	ASPYPDRALYGHT
TRBV2	TRBJ2-3	ATLLILDGVQESTQY
TRBV6-1	TRBJ1-5	ASRAPGVSFNQPQH
TRBV28	TRBJ2-1	ASSLGIIDGQF
TRBV30	TRBJ1-2	VWFGRLDGYGYT
TRBV25-1	TRBJ1-2	ASSESTGLGGYT
TRBV2	TRBJ2-4	ATALTGDKDIQY
TRBV30	TRBJ1-6	AWSVGKRSPLH
TRBV3-1	TRBJ1-1	ASSQVGSVTEAF
TRBV20-1	TRBJ2-7	SARELYSRGLDEQY
TRBV12-3/TRBV12-4	TRBJ2-4	ASKPEGEAKNIQY
TRBV20-1	TRBJ1-5	SAVSRGAVNQPQH
TRBV7-2	TRBJ1-2	ASSFGQGNGYT
TRBV7-3	TRBJ1-5	ASSLTPRQPQH
TRBV19	TRBJ2-7	ASSMRTDKQY
TRBV20-1	TRBJ1-1	SAPVPRITTGPNTEAF
TRBV2	TRBJ2-3	ASSLQGLGSDTQY